Each of the 9 T cell receptor beta chains below was sequenced from the same sample in a study of blood T cells in healthy people across ages. Primers used in a second PCR of roughly 7 to 12 cycles were a sample-barcoded 5' primer and a J-beta primer mix. Via MiXCR, TCRdb re-called the 5' RACE reads, giving one row per CDR3 protein. The sample contains 1.5 million to 2 million distinct CDR3 sequences, 28% of which appear only once. The material sequenced was blood. The receptors were sampled from a woman in her twenties or thirties in good health.

The rearrangement uses TRBV29-1 and TRBJ2-2, with D unclear. This CDR3 is built from 12 residues. Germline CDR1 and CDR2: SQVTM and ANQGSEA. CDR3 DNA sequence: TGCAGTGCGTGGGTCCGCACCGGGGAGCTGTTTTTT. It specifies CSAWVRTGELFF.

This clonotype came up a few times. V usage is TRBV12-3 or TRBV12-4 and J usage is TRBJ1-1; the D is unclear. V was shortened by 8 bases and J by 11 bases, with 12 bases between the two germline ends. The CDR3 spans 10 residues. The CDR3 loop is CASGLHVAFF. DNA of the CDR3: TGTGCCAGCGGATTACACGTGGCTTTCTTT.

This clonotype occurred many times. V gene TRBV27 combines with J gene TRBJ2-7; perhaps TRBD1 as D (5 bases). The CDR3 loop spans 15 amino acids. V lost 6 bases and J 0 bases, leaving 15 bases between the germline ends. The V gene's germline CDR1 is MNHEY and CDR2 SMNVEV (reference sequence). This chain's CDR3 is CASRRQSLSSYEQYF. CDR3 in DNA: TGTGCCAGCAGGAGACAGTCCCTTAGCTCCTACGAGCAGTACTTC.

The chain recombines TRBV20-1 with TRBJ2-3; D possibly corresponds to TRBD2 (6 bases). Looked up from germline, CDR1 is DFQATT and CDR2 is SNEGSKA (reference sequence). The CDR3 runs to 15 residues. V dropped 6 bases and J dropped 0 bases, with 16 bases sitting between them. The DNA of the CDR3 is TGCAGTGCCCTAATACCGGGACTCAGCACAGATACGCAGTATTTT. Its protein product is CSALIPGLSTDTQYF.

V and J are TRBV2 and TRBJ2-3, with no clear D. The CDR3 is 14 residues long. The germline CDR1 and CDR2 sequences are SNHLY and FYNNEI. Trimming left V 4 bases short and J 6 bases short, with 14 bases between. CDR3 DNA: TGTGCCAGCAGTGTAAATCGTAGAGTGGATACGCAGTATTTT. Amino acid sequence: CASSVNRRVDTQYF. The full variable domain, its missing parts supplied by reference TRBV2 and TRBJ2-3, is EPEVTQTPSHQVTQMGQEVILRCVPISNHLYFYWYRQILGQKVEFLVSFYNNEISEKSEIFDDQFSVERPDGSNFTLKIRSTKLEDSAMYFCASSVNRRVDTQYFGPGTRLTVL.

There are a few counts of this clonotype. This chain links TRBV7-3 with TRBJ2-1, with 9 bases identical to TRBD2. Per germline, CDR1 SGHTA and CDR2 FQGTGA. The V segment lost 5 bases and the J segment 5 bases; nucleotides outside the gene matches: 13. This CDR3 spans 17 amino acids. CDR3 nucleotide sequence: TGTGCCAGCAGCCCTCACCCCGGGACTAGCTTGAACAATGAGCAGTTCTTC. Residues: CASSPHPGTSLNNEQFF.

This clonotype was observed at least ten times. CDR3 protein: CATKESVSGTGEQYF. The CDR3 bases are TGTGCCACCAAAGAGAGCGTGTCGGGTACGGGGGAGCAGTACTTC. This rearrangement joins TRBV10-3 to TRBJ2-5; D is possibly TRBD2 (6 bases). Germline V lookup: CDR1 ENHRY, CDR2 SYGVKD. Trimming removed 10 bases from V and 11 bases from J, with 29 bases in between. The CDR3 spans 15 residues.

This clonotype was detected only a few times. This chain joins TRBV20-1 and TRBJ1-2; 8 bases align to TRBD1. The CDR3 covers 13 residues. Trimming cost V 6 bases and J 1 base; bases outside gene matches: 4. Germline V gene data show CDR1 as DFQATT and CDR2 as SNEGSKA (reference sequence). CDR3 DNA sequence: TGCAGTGCCAACGGACAGGGTAACTATGGCTACACCTTC. Its translation: CSANGQGNYGYTF.

This chain uses TRBV3-1 with TRBJ2-3; TRBD2 aligns across 9 bases. CDR3 length: 16 residues. Germline CDR1 LGHDT, CDR2 YNNKEL (reference sequence). V shed 1 base, J shed 3 bases, and the junction held 5 bases outside the gene matches. The CDR3 reads CASSQVRLAGTDTQYF. DNA of the CDR3: TGTGCCAGCAGCCAAGTTAGGCTAGCGGGGACAGATACGCAGTATTTT.